This T cell receptor (beta chain) comes out of a study of blood T cells in healthy people across ages. Study conclusions and caveats: Researchers said unsorted PBMCs prevented a conclusive naive versus antigen-experienced comparison.

PCR was performed a second time for roughly 7 to 11 cycles using a sample-barcoded 5' primer and a J-beta primer mix. Each cDNA molecule, via a template-switch adaptor with 12 random nucleotides, was tagged. TCRdb ran MiXCR on the 5' RACE reads and lists one entry per CDR3 protein. The sample contains approximately 360,000 distinct CDR3 sequences, about 49% of which appear only once. As regards this clonotype: Its target is unknown. One junction end does not reproduce the germline sequence, and a read error may be involved.

Donation came from healthy Caucasian individuals in Russia who were aged about 6 to 95. Researchers collected ten milliliters of peripheral blood from every single donor. The CDR3 runs 15 residues. In germline, CDR1 is SGDLS, CDR2 YYNGEE. The source material was blood. The clonotype comes from a man between 60 and 75 years old in good health. The rearrangement joins TRBV9 to TRBJ2-1; 7 nucleotides agree with TRBD2. CDR3 sequence reads: CASSPRGTTYNGQFF. CDR3 bases: TGTGCCAGCAGCCCCAGAGGGACTACTTACAATGGGCAGTTCTTC.